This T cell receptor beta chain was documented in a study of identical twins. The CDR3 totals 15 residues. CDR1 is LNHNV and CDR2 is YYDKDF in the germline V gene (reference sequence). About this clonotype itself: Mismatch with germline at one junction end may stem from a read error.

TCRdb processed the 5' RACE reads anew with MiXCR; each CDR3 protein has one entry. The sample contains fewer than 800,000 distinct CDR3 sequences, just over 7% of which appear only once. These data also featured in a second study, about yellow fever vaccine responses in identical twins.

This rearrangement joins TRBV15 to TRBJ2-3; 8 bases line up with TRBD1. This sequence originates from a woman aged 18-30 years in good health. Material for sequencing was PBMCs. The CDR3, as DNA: TGTGCCACCAAACTAACAGCAGGGGGCACGGATACGCAGTATTTT. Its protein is CATKLTAGGTDTQYF. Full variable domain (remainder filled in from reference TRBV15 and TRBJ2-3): DAMVIQNPRYQVTQFGKPVTLSCSQTLNHNVMYWYQQKSSQAPKLLFHYYDKDFNNEADTPDNFQSRRPNTSFCFLDIRSPGLGDTAMYLCATKLTAGGTDTQYFGPGTRLTVL.